The clone carrying this T cell receptor beta chain has a count of ten or more. Its matching antigen is unknown. TCRdb recomputed calls from the reads with MiXCR, one row per CDR3 protein. The profile shows around 280,000 distinct CDR3 sequences, about an eighth of them singletons. V lost 6 bases to trimming and J lost 2 bases, with 5 bases between them. Looked up from germline, CDR1 is MNHNS and CDR2 is SASEGT. The CDR3 extends over 12 amino acids. These data are taken from a study of T cell repertoires in cytomegalovirus infection. General study results and limits: HLA-C-restricted CMV-specific TCR beta clonotypes prevailed in the ex vivo response.

The sample was PBMCs. This clonotype was obtained from a human donor in good health (CMV status not recorded). Some clones in this sample may be carry-over from other donors' samples. The V gene is TRBV6-1, the J gene TRBJ1-3, with unresolved D. The CDR3 loop is CASRGPGNTIYF. CDR3 DNA: TGTGCCAGCAGAGGACCTGGAAACACCATATATTTT.